A single sample is the source of the 31 T cell receptor beta chains below, sequenced in a study of human T cells and chemical hapten exposure. Time point indicated: patch test 3, about 24 weeks after DPC sensitization. Treatment here: therapeutic diphenylcyclopropenone sensitization with weekly scalp DPC. TCRdb used MiXCR to reprocess the RACE reads, holding one entry per CDR3 protein. The repertoire holds under 200,000 distinct CDR3 sequences, with about 30% as singletons. The specimen was whole blood, collected in connection with sensitization to the hapten diphenylcyclopropenone (DPC). The receptors derive from a woman between 18 and 29 years old with alopecia areata. Some clones in this sample may be carry-over from other donors' samples.

J is TRBJ1-1 and V is TRBV7-2; 7 bases match TRBD1. The CDR3 contains 12 residues. V was clipped by 5 bases and J by 10 bases; unmatched bases: 7. Germline V gene sequence: CDR1 SGHTA, CDR2 FQGNSA. The CDR3 is CASSRSDRRAFF. The CDR3 DNA is TGTGCCAGCAGCAGATCGGACAGGAGAGCTTTCTTT.

V usage is TRBV27 and J usage is TRBJ2-7, with 11 bases lining up with TRBD1. The V and J ends lost 4 bases and 3 bases, in that order; junction bases with no gene match: 2. The CDR3 is made up of 14 amino acids. Germline V gives CDR1 MNHEY, CDR2 SMNVEV (reference sequence). In DNA, the CDR3 is TGTGCCAGCAGTTCCGGGACAGGGGGCTACGAGCAGTACTTC. Protein: CASSSGTGGYEQYF.

J is TRBJ2-7 and V is TRBV7-2, with D perhaps matching TRBD1 or TRBD2 (5 bases each). V lost 1 base and J 3 bases, leaving 10 bases between the germline ends. The CDR3 runs to 14 residues. The germline gives CDR1 SGHTA, CDR2 FQGNSA. The CDR3, as DNA: TGTGCCAGCAGCTTAGAGGGGACCTTCTACGAGCAGTACTTC. Residues: CASSLEGTFYEQYF.

The table lists this clonotype with a few counts. The gene calls are TRBV6-2 or TRBV6-3 and TRBJ2-1; D not certain. Germline CDR1 MNHEY, CDR2 SVGEGT. V was pared by 8 bases and J by 6 bases, with 11 bases between. The CDR3 totals 12 residues. The CDR3, as DNA: TGTGCCAGCCGTATGGAGCTCAATGAGCAGTTCTTC. Its protein is CASRMELNEQFF.

The chain uses TRBV12-3 or TRBV12-4 and TRBJ2-2; D is ambiguous. CDR3 size: 13 residues. V gave up 5 bases and J gave up 5 bases, with 9 bases separating them. This CDR3 reads CASSQVKTGELFF. In DNA form, the CDR3 reads TGTGCCAGCAGTCAAGTCAAGACCGGGGAGCTGTTTTTT.

This clonotype turned up a few times. V is TRBV29-1 and J is TRBJ2-7; 10 nucleotides agree with TRBD1. V dropped 7 bases and J dropped 4; count of bases not matched to a gene: 10. CDR1 is SQVTM, CDR2 ANQGSEA, per germline. The CDR3 extends over 14 amino acids. CDR3 DNA sequence: TGCAGCGCCTTGGCCGGGACAGGGGCGTACGAGCAGTACTTC. Translation: CSALAGTGAYEQYF.

The chain has TRBV5-4 and TRBJ2-1; D might be TRBD2 (5 bases). CDR1 and CDR2 (germline): SGHNT, YYREEE (reference sequence). Between the trimmed V and J ends, which lost 2 bases and 1 base, there was a span of 10 bases. The CDR3 is 15 amino acids. The CDR3, as DNA: TGTGCCAGCAGCTTTATCGGGGATTCCTACAATGAGCAGTTCTTC. It yields the protein CASSFIGDSYNEQFF.

In its sample, this clonotype was seen many times. The gene calls are TRBV6-1 and TRBJ2-1; TRBD2 agrees at 9 bases. Per germline, CDR1 MNHNS and CDR2 SASEGT. This CDR3 has 15 amino acids. V was clipped by 2 bases and J by 6 bases; unmatched bases: 5. The CDR3 sequence is CASSEKGSGSNEQFF. DNA of the CDR3: TGTGCCAGCAGTGAAAAGGGTAGCGGGAGCAATGAGCAGTTCTTC.

In this sample, this clonotype turned up a few times. The genes are TRBV7-2 and TRBJ2-5; D may be TRBD1 (5 bases). The V gene lost 5 bases and the J gene lost 1 base, with 14 bases spanning the gap. This CDR3 has 15 residues. The germline CDR1 and CDR2 sequences are SGHTA and FQGNSA. The CDR3 DNA reads TGTGCCAGCAGCAGATCGACAGCTTTCCAAGAGACCCAGTACTTC. Protein sequence: CASSRSTAFQETQYF.

The rearrangement links TRBV12-3 or TRBV12-4 to TRBJ1-5; 7 nucleotides align to TRBD1. Germline trimming cut 7 bases from V and 7 bases from J; bases unmatched to any gene: 10. The CDR3 loop spans 14 amino acids. In DNA, the CDR3 is TGTGCCAGCATCCAGGGGGAAGAAGGACAGCCCCAGCATTTT. Translation gives CASIQGEEGQPQHF.

In its sample, this clonotype was seen a few times. The chain carries TRBV6-2 or TRBV6-3 and TRBJ1-3; D is possibly TRBD1 (5 bases). Per germline, CDR1 MNHEY and CDR2 SVGEGT. The CDR3 loop spans 12 amino acids. Trimming took 10 bases from V and 4 from J, leaving 11 bases between them. The CDR3 DNA reads TGTGCCACCGGGGCTTCCGGAAACACCATATATTTT. Residues: CATGASGNTIYF.

CDR3 in DNA: TGCAGCGTTCCAGGGGATTACGAGCAGTACTTC. Translating gives CSVPGDYEQYF. The chain has TRBV29-1 and TRBJ2-7; D might be TRBD1 (6 bases). Trimming left V 5 bases short and J 4 bases short, with 9 bases between. CDR3 length: 11 amino acids. The germline V gene has CDR1 SQVTM and CDR2 ANQGSEA.

V usage is TRBV10-3 and J usage is TRBJ2-3; no firm D call. V lost 8 bases and J 4 bases, leaving 7 bases between the germline ends. The CDR3 spans 11 residues. Germline assignment: CDR1 ENHRY and CDR2 SYGVKD. CDR3 protein: CAISEADTQYF. CDR3 DNA: TGTGCCATCTCAGAGGCAGATACGCAGTATTTT.

V usage is TRBV6-5 and J usage is TRBJ2-2, with no clear D. Trimming shortened V by 6 bases and J by 8 bases, and 13 bases separated the two germline ends. The CDR3 sequence is 13 residues long. CDR1 is MNHEY, CDR2 SVGAGI, per germline. The CDR3 coding sequence is TGTGCCAGCAGCCGCCCAGAGAGAGGGGAGCTGTTTTTT. It translates to CASSRPERGELFF.

This chain links TRBV29-1 with TRBJ2-3, with D unclear. CDR3 length: 12 residues. Germline CDR1 is SQVTM and CDR2 is ANQGSEA. V lost 3 bases and J 1 base, leaving 5 bases between the germline ends. The CDR3 bases are TGCAGCGTTGATGGGGGCACAGATACGCAGTATTTT. This translates into CSVDGGTDTQYF.

This sequence joins TRBV7-9 and TRBJ1-2; D gene uncertain. CDR3 length: 14 amino acids. V was trimmed by 2 bases and J by 0 bases, leaving 7 bases between them. Germline V gene lookup returns CDR1 SEHNR and CDR2 FQNEAQ (reference sequence). This CDR3 reads CASSLMRANYGYTF. CDR3 DNA: TGTGCCAGCAGCTTAATGCGGGCTAACTATGGCTACACCTTC.

V gene TRBV2 combines with J gene TRBJ1-1, with 7 bases aligning to TRBD1. The CDR3 extends over 14 amino acids. Germline CDR1 and CDR2: SNHLY and FYNNEI. V lost 5 bases to trimming and J lost 4 bases; unmatched junction nucleotides: 7. This CDR3 is CASSPGGWVTEAFF. The CDR3 DNA follows: TGTGCCAGCAGTCCAGGGGGTTGGGTCACTGAAGCTTTCTTT.

This clonotype was seen a handful of times. The chain carries TRBV4-1 and TRBJ1-5; D is unresolved. The V gene lost 0 bases and the J gene lost 3 bases, with 6 bases spanning the gap. Germline CDR1 MGHRA, CDR2 YSYEKL. The CDR3 sequence is 14 residues long. CDR3 region: CASSQDPANQPQHF. Written as DNA, the CDR3 is TGCGCCAGCAGCCAAGATCCCGCCAATCAGCCCCAGCATTTT.

This clonotype was seen ten or more times. The chain combines TRBV29-1 with TRBJ1-3; D is undetermined. The CDR3 is 11 amino acids. V was shortened by 4 bases and J by 11 bases, with 12 bases between the two germline ends. CDR1 and CDR2 (germline): SQVTM, ANQGSEA. CDR3 protein: CSVAYGGPIYF. CDR3 nucleotide sequence: TGCAGCGTTGCTTATGGTGGGCCCATATATTTT.

The V call is TRBV24-1, the J call TRBJ2-1, with D perhaps TRBD2 (6 bases). CDR1 is KGHDR, CDR2 SFDVKD, per germline. With 2 bases removed from V and 6 bases from J, the gap between germline ends came to 13 bases. The CDR3 runs to 15 residues. The CDR3, as DNA: TGTGCCACCAGTGATTACCGGGACTCCCTCAATGAGCAGTTCTTC. Its translation: CATSDYRDSLNEQFF.

This chain's CDR3 is CSVETSGQETQYF. In DNA, the CDR3 is TGCAGCGTTGAGACTAGCGGACAAGAGACCCAGTACTTC. The rearrangement links TRBV29-1 to TRBJ2-5; TRBD2 agrees at 9 bases. The CDR3 contains 13 residues. V shed 3 bases, J shed 2 bases, and the junction held 1 base outside the gene matches. Germline assignment: CDR1 SQVTM and CDR2 ANQGSEA.

The sample holds many counts of this clonotype. The chain links TRBV5-6 to TRBJ1-5; possible D gene TRBD1, 5 bases. Germline V gene lookup returns CDR1 SGHDT and CDR2 YYEEEE. This CDR3 comprises 15 residues. The V end lost 3 bases, the J end lost 4 bases, and 14 bases lay between the germline ends. CDR3 nucleotides: TGTGCCAGCAGCTCGGGACCCAATACTAATCAGCCCCAGCATTTT. Translated, it gives CASSSGPNTNQPQHF.

In this sample, this clonotype turned up a few times. The chain employs TRBV10-3 and TRBJ2-3; D perhaps matches TRBD2 (7 bases). The CDR3 covers 15 residues. Trimming stripped 6 bases from V and 3 bases from J, with 16 bases between. Germline V gene sequence: CDR1 ENHRY, CDR2 SYGVKD. CDR3 in amino acids: CAIRGAASGTDTQYF. CDR3 nucleotides: TGTGCCATCAGGGGGGCGGCTAGCGGAACAGATACGCAGTATTTT.

This clonotype was seen only once. V is TRBV7-9 and J is TRBJ2-1, with D perhaps TRBD1 or TRBD2 (6 bases each). Germline CDR1 is SEHNR and CDR2 is FQNEAQ (reference sequence). Trimming removed 7 bases at V and 7 bases at J, with 17 bases between. The length of the CDR3 is 14 residues. The CDR3 here is CASTSWGAENEQFF. DNA for the CDR3: TGTGCCAGCACCTCCTGGGGGGCCGAAAATGAGCAGTTCTTC. Variable domain in full (rest from reference TRBV7-9 and TRBJ2-1): DTGVSQNPRHKITKRGQNVTFRCDPISEHNRLYWYRQTLGQGPEFLTYFQNEAQLEKSRLLSDRFSAERPKGSFSTLEIQRTEQGDSAMYLCASTSWGAENEQFFGPGTRLTVL.

The rearrangement uses TRBV29-1 and TRBJ1-1; a possible D gene is TRBD1 (5 bases). Trimming cost V 4 bases and J 6 bases, with 6 bases left between them. The CDR3 extends over 10 amino acids. CDR1 and CDR2 from the germline V gene are SQVTM and ANQGSEA. CDR3 nucleotide sequence: TGCAGCGTTGCAGGGTCTGAAGCTTTCTTT. Amino acids: CSVAGSEAFF.

V gene TRBV4-3 combines with J gene TRBJ1-6, with D hard to call. This CDR3 region has 13 residues. Germline V gene sequence: CDR1 LGHNA, CDR2 YSLEER. V was clipped by 0 bases and J by 8 bases, with 5 bases between them. CDR3 nucleotides: TGCGCCAGCAGCCAAGAGCCGGATTCACCCCTCCACTTT. Amino acid sequence: CASSQEPDSPLHF.

This clonotype has a handful of counts. The CDR3 loop is CASSGNTGELFF. The CDR3 region has the DNA TGTGCCAGCAGCGGGAACACCGGGGAGCTGTTTTTT. J is TRBJ2-2 and V is TRBV9; D ambiguous. Between the trimmed V and J ends, which lost 3 bases and 1 base, there was a span of 1 base. The CDR3 consists of 12 residues. Germline CDR1 SGDLS, CDR2 YYNGEE.

This clonotype occurred a few times. The chain recombines TRBV3-1 with TRBJ1-3; D unresolved. The CDR3 consists of 15 residues. CDR1 LGHDT and CDR2 YNNKEL come from the germline V gene (reference sequence). Trimming took 0 bases from V and 3 from J, leaving 9 bases between them. CDR3 nucleotide sequence: TGTGCCAGCAGCCAAGAGCCCGGTATTGGAAACACCATATATTTT. Its translation is CASSQEPGIGNTIYF.

This clonotype was seen only a few times. The genes are TRBV28 and TRBJ1-6; 7 positions agree with TRBD1. The CDR3 is made up of 16 amino acids. With V trimmed by 2 bases and J by 6 bases, 7 bases remained unmatched. From germline, CDR1 is MDHEN and CDR2 SYDVKM. The CDR3 is CASSLPRQGGNSPLHF. Written as DNA, the CDR3 is TGTGCCAGCAGTTTACCAAGACAGGGCGGTAATTCACCCCTCCACTTT.

This clonotype was observed a few times. This chain links TRBV7-6 with TRBJ2-5; TRBD2 aligns across 9 bases. Trimming at V came to 5 bases and at J to 4 bases, leaving 8 bases not matched to a gene. Germline V gene lookup returns CDR1 SGHVS and CDR2 FNYEAQ. The CDR3 runs to 15 residues. The DNA for the CDR3 is TGTGCCAGCAGCCGAATTAGCGGGAGACGAGAGACCCAGTACTTC. The encoded protein is CASSRISGRRETQYF.

This clonotype has only a few counts. This rearrangement joins TRBV7-3 to TRBJ2-3, with TRBD2 matching 8 bases. Germline V gene sequence: CDR1 SGHTA, CDR2 FQGTGA. After removal of 5 bases from V and 3 bases from J, the junction contained 16 bases not matched to a gene. This CDR3 region has 18 residues. The CDR3 spells CASSPRYPGGAGTDTQYF. The CDR3 DNA reads TGTGCCAGCAGCCCTCGTTATCCGGGGGGGGCGGGTACAGATACGCAGTATTTT.